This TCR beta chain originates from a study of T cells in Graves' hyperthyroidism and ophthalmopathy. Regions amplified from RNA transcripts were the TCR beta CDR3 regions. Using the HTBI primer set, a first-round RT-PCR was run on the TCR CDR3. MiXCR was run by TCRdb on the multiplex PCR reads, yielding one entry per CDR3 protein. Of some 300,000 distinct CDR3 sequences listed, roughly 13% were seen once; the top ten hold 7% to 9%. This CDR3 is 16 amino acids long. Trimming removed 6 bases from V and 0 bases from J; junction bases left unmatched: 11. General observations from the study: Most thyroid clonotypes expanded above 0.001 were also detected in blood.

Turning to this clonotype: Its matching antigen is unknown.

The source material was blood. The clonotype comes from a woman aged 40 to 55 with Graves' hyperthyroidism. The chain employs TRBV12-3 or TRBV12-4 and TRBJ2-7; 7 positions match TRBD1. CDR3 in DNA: TGTGCCAGCAGCAAACCCGGACAGGTAAACTCCTACGAGCAGTACTTC. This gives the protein CASSKPGQVNSYEQYF.